Shown below are 8 T cell receptor beta chains from a single sample sequenced in a study of T cells of healthy individuals. TCRdb processed the 5' RACE reads anew with MiXCR; each CDR3 protein has one entry. The sample consists of around 83,000 distinct CDR3 sequences, around 5.1% of them appearing once. These TCRs come from a female donor in good health.

This clonotype was detected many times. The genes are TRBV28 and TRBJ2-7; weak D call: TRBD2 (7 bases). V was pared by 1 base and J by 4 bases, with 17 bases between. There are 16 residues in the CDR3. Germline lookup yields CDR1 MDHEN and CDR2 SYDVKM. Written as DNA, the CDR3 is TGTGCCAGCAGTTTATCGTCGGGGGGCGGTTTTTACGAGCAGTACTTC. It specifies CASSLSSGGGFYEQYF.

This clonotype was recorded many times. This chain connects TRBV6-5 to TRBJ2-7, with 7 bases fitting TRBD2. CDR3 size: 15 residues. The V gene end was trimmed by 0 bases and the J gene end by 7 bases; junction bases not matched to a gene: 9. Germline-derived CDR1 and CDR2 are MNHEY and SVGAGI. CDR3 amino acids: CASSYSSGATGEQYF. CDR3 DNA: TGTGCCAGCAGTTACTCGAGCGGGGCAACGGGGGAGCAGTACTTC.

V is TRBV4-2 and J is TRBJ1-2; D might be TRBD1 (5 bases). CDR1 is LGHNA and CDR2 is YNFKEQ in the germline V gene. V dropped 0 bases and J dropped 4 bases, with 15 bases sitting between them. The CDR3 extends over 16 amino acids. The DNA of the CDR3 is TGTGCCAGCAGCCAAGAGACAGCCAGCCGCGTCTATGGCTACACCTTC. Its protein is CASSQETASRVYGYTF.

The V call is TRBV3-1, the J call TRBJ1-2; no reliable D call. Trimming stripped 1 base from V and 2 bases from J, with 11 bases between. There are 15 residues in the CDR3. The germline CDR1 and CDR2 sequences are LGHDT and YNNKEL (reference sequence). In DNA form, the CDR3 reads TGTGCCAGCAGCCAAGGCCCGACTGCGAACTATGGCTACACCTTC. This sequence encodes CASSQGPTANYGYTF.

This clonotype was seen a handful of times. J is TRBJ2-3 and V is TRBV29-1; 11 nucleotides match TRBD2. Germline V gene data show CDR1 as SQVTM and CDR2 as ANQGSEA. CDR3 size: 14 residues. V trimming: 8 bases; J trimming: 3 bases; junction bases outside the gene matches: 7. The CDR3 sequence: CSPHRLAGTDTQYF. CDR3 nucleotides: TGCAGCCCCCACAGACTAGCGGGGACAGATACGCAGTATTTT.

In this sample, this clonotype turned up many times. The chain links TRBV20-1 to TRBJ2-1, with 9 bases matching TRBD2. There are 17 residues in the CDR3. The V gene's germline CDR1 is DFQATT and CDR2 SNEGSKA (reference sequence). Unmatched junction bases numbered 16, after V lost 0 bases and J lost 10 bases. CDR3: CSARDSQPPGLAQEQFF. The CDR3 region has the DNA TGCAGTGCTAGAGATTCCCAACCGCCGGGACTAGCTCAGGAGCAGTTCTTC.

V gene TRBV20-1 combines with J gene TRBJ1-3; D gene uncertain. CDR1 is DFQATT, CDR2 SNEGSKA, per germline (reference sequence). This CDR3 comprises 14 residues. The V end lost 3 bases, the J end lost 4 bases, and 13 bases lay between the germline ends. CDR3 in amino acids: CSASHFGWGNTIYF. In DNA form, the CDR3 reads TGCAGTGCTAGCCACTTCGGTTGGGGAAACACCATATATTTT.

The sample holds many counts of this clonotype. The rearrangement uses TRBV9 and TRBJ2-7; 8 nucleotides match TRBD1. With 3 bases clipped from V and 1 base from J, the junction kept 3 bases outside the gene matches. CDR3 size: 14 residues. Germline CDR1 is SGDLS and CDR2 is YYNGEE. CDR3 coding DNA: TGTGCCAGCAGCGAGGACAGGGAATCCTACGAGCAGTACTTC. As protein: CASSEDRESYEQYF.